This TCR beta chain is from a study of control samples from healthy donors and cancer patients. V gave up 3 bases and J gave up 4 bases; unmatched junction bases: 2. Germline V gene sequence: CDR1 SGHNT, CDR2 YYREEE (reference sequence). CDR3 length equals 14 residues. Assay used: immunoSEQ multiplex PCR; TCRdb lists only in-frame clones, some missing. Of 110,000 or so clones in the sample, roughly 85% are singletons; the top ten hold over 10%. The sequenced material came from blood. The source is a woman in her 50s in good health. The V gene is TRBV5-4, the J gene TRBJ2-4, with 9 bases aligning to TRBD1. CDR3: CASSWDRVKNIQYF. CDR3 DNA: TGTGCCAGCAGCTGGGACAGGGTGAAAAACATTCAGTACTTC.